One sample yielded the 22 T cell receptor beta chains listed below, sequenced in a study of beta chain features in type 1 diabetes. Study-wide results and caveats: Significant though moderate, a shortening of TCRB CDR3s appeared in all four CD4+ subsets of Type 1 diabetes patients.

Their antigen targets remain unknown. Sequencing targeted expressed TCRB transcripts, as all isolated RNA had been reverse transcribed. TCRdb's copy holds only in-frame clones and misses some; the assay was immunoSEQ multiplex PCR. The sample has around 130,000 clones; roughly 17% are singletons. The sequenced material came from central memory CD4+ T cells from blood. All receptors derive from a man aged 30 to 39 with type 1 diabetes.

This clone was recorded a few times. The V call is TRBV4-3, the J call TRBJ1-6, with D possibly being TRBD1 (5 bases). CDR1 and CDR2 from the germline V gene are LGHNA and YSLEER. The CDR3 is made up of 16 amino acids. The V end was cut by 0 bases, the J end by 9 bases, with 15 bases between. The CDR3 DNA sequence: TGCGCCAGCAGCCAAGATTTCGAGGGGCTGAGTTCACCCCTCCACTTT. Translation gives CASSQDFEGLSSPLHF.

This chain uses TRBV18 with TRBJ2-1, with TRBD1 matching over 8 bases. This CDR3 comprises 16 residues. V dropped 3 bases and J dropped 5; count of bases not matched to a gene: 9. Looked up from germline, CDR1 is KGHSH and CDR2 is LQKENI. The CDR3 bases are TGTGCCAGCTCACCCCCCGACAGGGGATGGGACAATGAGCAGTTCTTC. It specifies CASSPPDRGWDNEQFF.

This clone occurred many times. This chain joins TRBV2 and TRBJ2-5; D gene uncertain. The CDR3 is 11 residues long. Germline CDR1 is SNHLY and CDR2 is FYNNEI. V lost 7 bases, J lost 3 bases, and 6 bases lay in between. The CDR3 protein is CASTLKETQYF. In nucleotides, the CDR3 is TGTGCCAGCACTTTGAAAGAGACCCAGTACTTC. Using reference TRBV2 and TRBJ2-5 for the parts outside the CDR3, the full variable domain is EPEVTQTPSHQVTQMGQEVILRCVPISNHLYFYWYRQILGQKVEFLVSFYNNEISEKSEIFDDQFSVERPDGSNFTLKIRSTKLEDSAMYFCASTLKETQYFGPGTRLLVL.

DNA for the CDR3: TGTGCCAGCTCACCAGGAAAAGGGAGCAATCAGCCCCAGCATTTT. It specifies CASSPGKGSNQPQHF. The chain uses TRBV18 and TRBJ1-5; D uncertain. The V end was cut by 2 bases, the J end by 1 base, with 9 bases between. CDR1 is KGHSH and CDR2 is LQKENI in the germline V gene. This CDR3 spans 15 amino acids.

This chain's CDR3 is CASSLQGVDAEAFF. CDR3 nucleotides: TGTGCCAGCAGCCTACAGGGGGTGGACGCTGAAGCTTTCTTT. The chain recombines TRBV5-4 with TRBJ1-1; 8 positions agree with TRBD1. The CDR3 totals 14 residues. Unmatched junction bases numbered 8, after V lost 4 bases and J lost 6 bases. Germline V lookup: CDR1 SGHNT, CDR2 YYREEE (reference sequence).

This clone was recorded once. The V gene is TRBV9, the J gene TRBJ2-1; no clear D. V lost 4 bases, J lost 6 bases, and 8 bases lay in between. This CDR3 has 12 amino acids. CDR1 is SGDLS and CDR2 is YYNGEE in the germline V gene. CDR3 sequence reads: CASSFRGNEQFF. The CDR3 DNA follows: TGTGCCAGCAGCTTCCGAGGCAATGAGCAGTTCTTC.

CDR3 in amino acids: CASSLGVGEQYF. As DNA, the CDR3 is TGTGCCAGCAGCTTAGGGGTTGGCGAGCAGTACTTC. The chain recombines TRBV7-6 with TRBJ2-7; D is ambiguous. Looked up from germline, CDR1 is SGHVS and CDR2 is FNYEAQ. The CDR3 length is 12 residues. Trimming took off 1 base at V and 6 bases at J, with 7 bases between the two ends.

The chain links TRBV5-1 to TRBJ2-2, with unresolved D. The CDR3 extends over 14 amino acids. Germline values: CDR1 SGHRS, CDR2 YFSETQ. V was cut by 0 bases and J by 5 bases, with 8 bases left in between. CDR3 DNA: TGCGCCAGCAGCTTGGAGGGTCGGACCGGGGAGCTGTTTTTT. Encoded protein: CASSLEGRTGELFF. Full variable domain (missing parts from reference TRBV5-1 and TRBJ2-2): KAGVTQTPRYLIKTRGQQVTLSCSPISGHRSVSWYQQTPGQGLQFLFEYFSETQRNKGNFPGRFSGRQFSNSRSEMNVSTLELGDSALYLCASSLEGRTGELFFGEGSRLTVL.

V usage is TRBV19 and J usage is TRBJ2-5, with TRBD1 identical over 8 bases. This CDR3 comprises 14 residues. Germline CDR1 LNHDA, CDR2 SQIVND (reference sequence). V shed 3 bases and J 5 bases; nucleotides not matched to a gene: 5. The CDR3 protein is CASSIRSGGETQYF. The CDR3 nucleotides read TGTGCCAGTAGTATCCGGTCAGGGGGCGAGACCCAGTACTTC. The complete variable domain, with remaining parts taken from reference TRBV19 and TRBJ2-5, reads DGGITQSPKYLFRKEGQNVTLSCEQNLNHDAMYWYRQDPGQGLRLIYYSQIVNDFQKGDIAEGYSVSREKKESFPLTVTSAQKNPTAFYLCASSIRSGGETQYFGPGTRLLVL.

This clone showed up just a few times. V usage is TRBV5-1 and J usage is TRBJ2-5, with 14 bases matching TRBD2. Germline CDR1 SGHRS, CDR2 YFSETQ. The CDR3 has 17 residues. With V trimmed by 4 bases and J by 4 bases, 9 bases remained unmatched. CDR3 loop: CASSQGLAGAFLETQYF. CDR3 nucleotides: TGCGCCAGCAGCCAGGGACTAGCGGGGGCCTTTTTAGAGACCCAGTACTTC.

This chain uses TRBV5-1 with TRBJ1-2, with 8 bases lining up with TRBD1. The trim removed 3 bases at V and 0 bases at J, leaving 4 bases unmatched. Germline CDR1 SGHRS, CDR2 YFSETQ. This CDR3 contains 15 residues. The chain's CDR3 is CASSSGQVPNYGYTF. In DNA form, the CDR3 reads TGCGCCAGCAGCTCGGGACAGGTGCCTAACTATGGCTACACCTTC.

This clone was seen a handful of times. Germline and junction disagree at one end, which may indicate a read error. The chain has TRBV20-1 and TRBJ2-5; no clear D gene. The CDR3 is 11 amino acids. Germline V gives CDR1 DFQATT, CDR2 SNEGSKA (reference sequence). As DNA, the CDR3 is TGCAGTGTAGCAACCCAACAGACCCAGTACTTC. Translated, it gives CSVATQQTQYF.

This rearrangement joins TRBV6-1 to TRBJ2-4; possibly TRBD2 for D (6 bases). The CDR3 runs to 12 residues. V was pared by 8 bases and J by 9 bases, with 14 bases between. Looked up from germline, CDR1 is MNHNS and CDR2 is SASEGT. CDR3: CASLRDSGIQYF. The CDR3 bases are TGTGCCAGCCTCAGGGACTCCGGCATTCAGTACTTC.

This clone was seen only a few times. V is TRBV29-1 and J is TRBJ2-3; tentatively, D is TRBD2 (7 bases). V shed 6 bases and J shed 0 bases, with 13 bases lying between them. The CDR3 extends over 14 amino acids. Germline CDR1 is SQVTM and CDR2 is ANQGSEA. The chain's CDR3 is CSVGGPSSTDTQYF. CDR3 DNA: TGCAGCGTCGGGGGGCCTTCTAGCACAGATACGCAGTATTTT.

This clone was detected a few times. The chain couples TRBV2 to TRBJ2-1, with D uncertain. The V gene lost 3 bases and the J gene lost 0 bases, with 12 bases spanning the gap. This CDR3 region has 16 residues. Germline V gene lookup returns CDR1 SNHLY and CDR2 FYNNEI. The CDR3: CASSDNIRFSYNEQFF. The CDR3 bases are TGTGCCAGCAGTGATAACATCCGATTCTCCTACAATGAGCAGTTCTTC. The full variable domain, completed using reference TRBV2 and TRBJ2-1, is EPEVTQTPSHQVTQMGQEVILRCVPISNHLYFYWYRQILGQKVEFLVSFYNNEISEKSEIFDDQFSVERPDGSNFTLKIRSTKLEDSAMYFCASSDNIRFSYNEQFFGPGTRLTVL.

This clone was detected only a few times. The genes are TRBV18 and TRBJ2-7, with 9 bases lining up with TRBD1. Germline assignment: CDR1 KGHSH and CDR2 LQKENI. J lost 5 bases, V lost 2 bases, and 4 bases had no gene match. This CDR3 contains 14 residues. CDR3 DNA: TGTGCCAGCTCACCAGGGACAGGGAGAAACGAGCAGTACTTC. Amino acids: CASSPGTGRNEQYF.

The rearrangement links TRBV7-8 to TRBJ2-1; possible D gene TRBD2, 5 bases. Germline V CDR1 and CDR2: SGHVS, FQNEAQ. This CDR3 has 14 amino acids. V was cut by 2 bases and J by 5 bases, with 10 bases left in between. As DNA, the CDR3 is TGTGCCAGCAGCTTATGGGAGACCGACAATGAGCAGTTCTTC. Amino acids: CASSLWETDNEQFF.

The sample holds a few counts of this clone. This chain joins TRBV2 and TRBJ2-5; 8 bases align to TRBD1. Trimming removed 6 bases from V and 1 base from J; junction bases left unmatched: 19. The CDR3 contains 19 residues. The germline V gene has CDR1 SNHLY and CDR2 FYNNEI. The DNA of the CDR3 is TGTGCCAGCAGCAAGGGCCGGGACAGGAGACGGAGGGCCCAAGAGACCCAGTACTTC. This sequence encodes CASSKGRDRRRRAQETQYF.

The CDR3 loop is CASGRDGLSEFF. CDR3 DNA sequence: TGTGCTAGTGGCCGGGATGGACTTTCAGAGTTCTTC. The rearrangement uses TRBV12-5 and TRBJ2-1; possibly TRBD2 for D (5 bases). V lost 6 bases to trimming and J lost 14 bases, with 17 bases between them. Germline CDR1 LGHNT, CDR2 FRNRAP. There are 12 residues in the CDR3.

The chain employs TRBV12-5 and TRBJ2-7; unclear D gene. Germline CDR1 and CDR2: LGHNT and FRNRAP. The CDR3 is 15 residues long. Trimming shortened V by 6 bases and J by 3 bases, and 18 bases separated the two germline ends. The CDR3 sequence: CASGRTQASGYEQYF. In DNA, the CDR3 is TGTGCTAGTGGGCGTACCCAGGCGAGTGGCTACGAGCAGTACTTC. Looking up the rest from reference TRBV12-5 and TRBJ2-7 gives the full variable domain: DARVTQTPRHKVTEMGQEVTMRCQPILGHNTVFWYRQTMMQGLELLAYFRNRAPLDDSGMPKDRFSAEMPDATLATLKIQPSEPRDSAVYFCASGRTQASGYEQYFGPGTRLTVT.

The chain is built from TRBV30 and TRBJ2-5; 7 bases fit TRBD1. The V segment lost 1 base and the J segment 4 bases; nucleotides outside the gene matches: 9. This CDR3 region has 15 residues. From germline, CDR1 is GTSNPN and CDR2 SVGIG (reference sequence). The CDR3 region is CAWSATTGWPETQYF. The CDR3 DNA sequence: TGTGCCTGGAGTGCAACGACAGGGTGGCCAGAGACCCAGTACTTC.

This sequence joins TRBV5-6 and TRBJ2-7, with 9 bases lining up with TRBD1. Per the germline V gene, CDR1 is SGHDT and CDR2 is YYEEEE. V shed 2 bases, J shed 3 bases, and the junction held 18 bases outside the gene matches. CDR3 size: 19 residues. CDR3 residues: CASSLPSVGQGDFFYEQYF. CDR3 DNA: TGTGCCAGCAGCTTACCCTCAGTGGGACAGGGAGACTTTTTCTACGAGCAGTACTTC.